The present entry profiles one TCR beta chain with its context. The target antigen is unknown. The data derive from a study of T cells in localized non-small cell lung cancer. Points from the study as a whole: Median detection of top 100 tumor clones in adjacent lung was approximately 50 clones.

The CDR3 is 16 amino acids. Measured with immunoSEQ multiplex PCR; TCRdb has only the in-frame clones, and not every one. In the table there are 35,000 to 45,000 clones, about 80% of which are singletons. This chain connects TRBV21-1 to TRBJ2-1; TRBD1, the table's D call, lacks a check against the DNA. TRBV21-1 constitutes a pseudogene. The TCR comes from a male donor older than 55 with stage III squamous cell lung carcinoma. The sequencing used peripheral blood, collected before any cancer treatment. The CDR3 sequence: CASSKACRGNYNEQFF. As DNA, the CDR3 is TGTGCCAGCAGCAAAGCCTGCAGGGGAAACTACAATGAGCAGTTCTTC.